Presented here are 12 T cell receptor beta chains from one specimen sequenced in a study of cytomegalovirus exposure and HLA in healthy donors listed by TCRdb under 2017. Libraries were built with the immunoSEQ multiplex PCR assay. The table was pulled from immuneACCESS by TCRdb, which kept in-frame rearrangements only. Such tables lose some clones; where checked, under half of the loss comes from unresolved V genes, and the rest has no known cause. The sample includes around 250,000 clones, with around 90% observed a single time. The biggest ten clones account for approximately 0.34% of the sample. The source material was PBMCs. The source is a woman between 18 and 29 years old in good health and CMV-seronegative.

This chain connects TRBV10-2 to TRBJ2-7, with 8 bases identical to TRBD1. CDR1 and CDR2 from the germline V gene are WSHSY and SAAADI. Losses at the gene ends were 6 bases for V and 6 bases for J; bases not matched to a gene: 10. CDR3 length: 14 residues. The DNA of the CDR3 is TGCGCCAGCAGGCGTGGACAGGGATTTTCCGAGCAGTACTTC. Its protein product is CASRRGQGFSEQYF.

The chain has TRBV28 and TRBJ2-2, with no clear D. V lost 10 bases and J 7 bases, leaving 19 bases between the germline ends. This CDR3 region has 14 residues. From germline, CDR1 is MDHEN and CDR2 SYDVKM. CDR3 nucleotides: TGTGCCACCGTGACCCCGGGTCCCAGCGGGGAGCTGTTTTTT. It is translated as CATVTPGPSGELFF. The full variable domain, with the rest looked up from reference TRBV28 and TRBJ2-2, is DVKVTQSSRYLVKRTGEKVFLECVQDMDHENMFWYRQDPGLGLRLIYFSYDVKMKEKGDIPEGYSVSREKKERFSLILESASTNQTSMYLCATVTPGPSGELFFGEGSRLTVL.

DNA for the CDR3: TGTGCCAGCCTCGGTCTGCGGGGCTCCTACGAGCAGTACTTC. This translates into CASLGLRGSYEQYF. The chain joins TRBV2 to TRBJ2-7; D may be TRBD2 (6 bases). The CDR3 consists of 14 residues. V was clipped by 8 bases and J by 0 bases, with 14 bases between them. Per germline, CDR1 SNHLY and CDR2 FYNNEI.

The rearrangement uses TRBV9 and TRBJ2-1, with TRBD1 identical over 7 bases. Germline V CDR1 and CDR2: SGDLS, YYNGEE. V lost 5 bases and J lost 5; bases outside the gene matches: 7. This CDR3 is built from 14 residues. The CDR3 here is CASSDSGTDNEQFF. The CDR3 region has the DNA TGTGCCAGCAGTGATTCTGGGACAGACAATGAGCAGTTCTTC.

This clone was detected once. The chain couples TRBV5-3 to TRBJ1-6; D not resolved. TRBV5-3 is an open reading frame whose function is uncertain. The V end was cut by 4 bases, the J end by 5 bases, with 10 bases between. The CDR3 spans 14 residues. The CDR3 bases are TGTGCCAGAAGCCCCGACAAAAATAATTCACCCCTCCACTTT. Protein: CARSPDKNNSPLHF.

The chain joins TRBV27 to TRBJ2-3, with D possibly TRBD2 on 6 matching bases. Per the germline V gene, CDR1 is MNHEY and CDR2 is SMNVEV (reference sequence). With 3 bases removed from V and 1 base from J, the gap between germline ends came to 14 bases. The CDR3 runs to 16 residues. CDR3 sequence: CASSFPSGRGTDTQYF. CDR3 nucleotide sequence: TGTGCCAGCAGTTTCCCCAGCGGGCGAGGCACAGATACGCAGTATTTT.

The chain couples TRBV7-2 to TRBJ2-2; TRBD1 matches at 9 bases. After removal of 5 bases from V and 13 bases from J, the junction contained 8 bases not matched to a gene. Germline V CDR1 and CDR2: SGHTA, FQGNSA. The CDR3 is 13 amino acids. The CDR3 loop is CASSPGDRALLFF. DNA of the CDR3: TGTGCCAGCAGCCCGGGGGACAGGGCCCTGCTGTTTTTT. The complete variable domain, with remaining parts taken from reference TRBV7-2 and TRBJ2-2, reads GAGVSQSPSNKVTEKGKDVELRCDPISGHTALYWYRQSLGQGLEFLIYFQGNSAPDKSGLPSDRFSAERTGGSVSTLTIQRTQQEDSAVYLCASSPGDRALLFFGEGSRLTVL.

J is TRBJ2-6 and V is TRBV27; TRBD1 aligns across 8 bases. The CDR3 has 16 residues. Germline CDR1 MNHEY, CDR2 SMNVEV (reference sequence). V lost 5 bases and J lost 0; bases outside the gene matches: 3. CDR3 protein: CASSITGGSGANVLTF. The CDR3 nucleotides read TGTGCCAGCAGTATCACAGGGGGCTCTGGGGCCAACGTCCTGACTTTC. The full variable domain, rest sourced from reference TRBV27 and TRBJ2-6, is EAQVTQNPRYLITVTGKKLTVTCSQNMNHEYMSWYRQDPGLGLRQIYYSMNVEVTDKGDVPEGYKVSRKEKRNFPLILESPSPNQTSLYFCASSITGGSGANVLTFGAGSRLTVL.

V is TRBV25-1 and J is TRBJ2-1, with TRBD1 matching over 9 bases. CDR3 length: 12 residues. Germline CDR1 MGHDK, CDR2 SYGVNS. The junction had 4 bases not matched to a gene; V was cut back by 6 bases and J by 10 bases. CDR3 sequence: CASSPDRGEQFF. Written as DNA, the CDR3 is TGTGCCAGCAGCCCTGACAGGGGGGAGCAGTTCTTC.

This chain links TRBV6-5 with TRBJ2-3; possible D gene TRBD2, 5 bases. From germline, CDR1 is MNHEY and CDR2 SVGAGI. This CDR3 is built from 14 residues. V lost 2 bases, J lost 0 bases, and 6 bases lay in between. The chain's CDR3 is CASSYRTSTDTQYF. DNA of the CDR3: TGTGCCAGCAGTTACAGGACTAGCACAGATACGCAGTATTTT.

The rearrangement links TRBV9 to TRBJ1-1; a weak D match, TRBD1 (6 bases). Trimming shortened V by 0 bases and J by 8 bases, and 23 bases separated the two germline ends. The germline V gene encodes CDR1 SGDLS and CDR2 YYNGEE. The CDR3 consists of 17 residues. The CDR3: CASSVESFHRVSGEAFF. The CDR3 bases are TGTGCCAGCAGCGTAGAATCCTTCCACAGGGTGTCGGGGGAAGCTTTCTTT.

The rearrangement uses TRBV6-5 and TRBJ1-2; no definite D call. Germline-derived CDR1 and CDR2 are MNHEY and SVGAGI. This CDR3 is 13 amino acids long. The V end lost 5 bases, the J end lost 10 bases, and 17 bases lay between the germline ends. CDR3 loop: CASSTGSRASYTF. As DNA, the CDR3 is TGTGCCAGCAGTACTGGATCGAGGGCTTCCTACACCTTC.